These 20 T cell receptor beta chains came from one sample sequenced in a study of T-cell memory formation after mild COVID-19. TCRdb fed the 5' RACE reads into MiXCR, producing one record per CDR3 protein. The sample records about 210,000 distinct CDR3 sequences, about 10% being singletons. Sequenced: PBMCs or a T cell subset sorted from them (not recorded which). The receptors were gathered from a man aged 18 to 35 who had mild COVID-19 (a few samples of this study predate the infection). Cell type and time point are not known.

CDR3 region: CASSETGSPLHF. In nucleotides, the CDR3 is TGCGCCAGCAGTGAAACGGGATCACCCCTCCACTTT. This chain links TRBV10-2 with TRBJ1-6; D gene uncertain. V lost 3 bases and J lost 10, with 7 bases in between. This CDR3 is built from 12 residues. Germline lookup yields CDR1 WSHSY and CDR2 SAAADI.

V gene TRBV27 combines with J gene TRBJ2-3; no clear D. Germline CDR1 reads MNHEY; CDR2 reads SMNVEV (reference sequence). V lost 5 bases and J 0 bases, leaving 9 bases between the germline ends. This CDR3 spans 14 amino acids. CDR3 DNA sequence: TGTGCCAGCAGTCGGACCTTTAGCACAGATACGCAGTATTTT. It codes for CASSRTFSTDTQYF.

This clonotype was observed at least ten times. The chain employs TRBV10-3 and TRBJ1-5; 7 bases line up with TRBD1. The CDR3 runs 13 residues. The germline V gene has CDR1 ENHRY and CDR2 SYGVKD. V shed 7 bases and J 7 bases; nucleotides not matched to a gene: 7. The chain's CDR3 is CAITADRAQPQHF. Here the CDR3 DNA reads TGTGCCATCACCGCCGACAGGGCCCAGCCCCAGCATTTT.

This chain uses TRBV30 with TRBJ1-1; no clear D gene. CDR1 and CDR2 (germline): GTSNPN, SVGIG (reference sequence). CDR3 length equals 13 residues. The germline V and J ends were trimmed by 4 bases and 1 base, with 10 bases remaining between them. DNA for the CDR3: TGTGCCTGGATTGAGCTGTGGAACACTGAAGCTTTCTTT. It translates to CAWIELWNTEAFF.

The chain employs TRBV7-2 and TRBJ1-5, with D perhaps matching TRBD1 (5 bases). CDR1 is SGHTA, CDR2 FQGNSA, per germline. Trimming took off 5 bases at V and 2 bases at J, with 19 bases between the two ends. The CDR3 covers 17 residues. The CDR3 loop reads CASSAHYGGAGNQPQHF. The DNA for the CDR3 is TGTGCCAGCAGCGCACATTATGGGGGAGCGGGCAATCAGCCCCAGCATTTT.

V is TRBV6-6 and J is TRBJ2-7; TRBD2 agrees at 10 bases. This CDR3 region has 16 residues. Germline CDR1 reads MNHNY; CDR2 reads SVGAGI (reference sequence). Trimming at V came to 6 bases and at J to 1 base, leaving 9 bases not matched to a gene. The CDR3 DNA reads TGTGCCAGCAGCCCTCTAGCGGGGGTGTCTTCCTACGAGCAGTACTTC. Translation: CASSPLAGVSSYEQYF.

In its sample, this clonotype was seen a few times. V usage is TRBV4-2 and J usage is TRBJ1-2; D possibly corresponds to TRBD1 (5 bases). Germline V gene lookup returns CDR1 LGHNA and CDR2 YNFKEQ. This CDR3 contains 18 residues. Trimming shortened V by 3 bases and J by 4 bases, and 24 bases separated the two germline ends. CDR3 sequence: CASSQGRDFTPHRYGYTF. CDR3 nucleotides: TGTGCCAGCAGCCAGGGTCGGGACTTCACCCCTCATCGCTATGGCTACACCTTC.

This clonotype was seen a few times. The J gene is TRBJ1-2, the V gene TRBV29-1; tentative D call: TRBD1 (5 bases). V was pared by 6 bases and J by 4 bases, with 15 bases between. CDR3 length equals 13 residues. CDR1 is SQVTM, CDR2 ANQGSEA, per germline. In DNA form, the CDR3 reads TGCAGCGTAAGAGATGGGGCAGGCTATGGCTACACCTTC. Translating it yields CSVRDGAGYGYTF.

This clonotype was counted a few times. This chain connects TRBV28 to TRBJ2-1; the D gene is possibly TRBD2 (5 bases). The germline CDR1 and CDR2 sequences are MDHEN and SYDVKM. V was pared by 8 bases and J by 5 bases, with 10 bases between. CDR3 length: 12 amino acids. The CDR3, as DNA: TGTGCCAGCGGGAGCGGTGACAATGAGCAGTTCTTC. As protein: CASGSGDNEQFF.

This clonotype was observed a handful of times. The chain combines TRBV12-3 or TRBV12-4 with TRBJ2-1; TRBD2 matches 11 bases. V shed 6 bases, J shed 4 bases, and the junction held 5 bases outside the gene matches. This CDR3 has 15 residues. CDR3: CASSPRLAGYNEQFF. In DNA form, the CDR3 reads TGTGCCAGCAGCCCCAGACTAGCGGGGTACAATGAGCAGTTCTTC.

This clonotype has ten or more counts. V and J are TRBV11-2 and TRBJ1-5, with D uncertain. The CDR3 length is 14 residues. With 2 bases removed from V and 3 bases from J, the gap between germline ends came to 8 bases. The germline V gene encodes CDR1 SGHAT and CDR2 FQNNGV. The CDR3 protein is CASSLIGYNQPQHF. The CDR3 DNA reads TGTGCCAGCAGCTTAATCGGGTACAATCAGCCCCAGCATTTT.

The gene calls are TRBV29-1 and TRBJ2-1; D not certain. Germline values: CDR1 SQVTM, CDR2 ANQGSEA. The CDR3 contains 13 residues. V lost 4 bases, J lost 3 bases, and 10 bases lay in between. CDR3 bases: TGCAGCGTTGGGGGTGCCGACTACAATGAGCAGTTCTTC. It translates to CSVGGADYNEQFF.

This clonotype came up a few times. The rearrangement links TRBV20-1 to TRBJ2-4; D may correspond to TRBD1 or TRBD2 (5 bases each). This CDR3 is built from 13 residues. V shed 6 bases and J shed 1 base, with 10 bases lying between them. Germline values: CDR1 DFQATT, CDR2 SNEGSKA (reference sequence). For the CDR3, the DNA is TGCAGTGCCGTCTGGGGGGCCAAAAACATTCAGTACTTC. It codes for CSAVWGAKNIQYF.

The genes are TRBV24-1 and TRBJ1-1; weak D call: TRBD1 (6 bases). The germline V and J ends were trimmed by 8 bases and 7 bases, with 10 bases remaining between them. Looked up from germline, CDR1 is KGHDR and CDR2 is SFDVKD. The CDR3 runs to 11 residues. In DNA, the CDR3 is TGTGCCACCAAACAGGGAAATGAAGCTTTCTTT. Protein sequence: CATKQGNEAFF.

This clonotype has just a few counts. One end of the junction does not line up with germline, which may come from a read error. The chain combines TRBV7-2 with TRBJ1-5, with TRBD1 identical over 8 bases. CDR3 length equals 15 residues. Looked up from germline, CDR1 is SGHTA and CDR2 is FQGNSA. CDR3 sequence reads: CASSSLTGAYQPQHF. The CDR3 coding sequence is TGTGCCAGCAGCTCCCTGACAGGGGCCTATCAGCCACAGCATTTT. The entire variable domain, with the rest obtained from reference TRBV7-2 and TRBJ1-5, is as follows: GAGVSQSPSNKVTEKGKDVELRCDPISGHTALYWYRQSLGQGLEFLIYFQGNSAPDKSGLPSDRFSAERTGGSVSTLTIQRTQQEDSAVYLCASSSLTGAYQPQHFGDGTRLSIL.

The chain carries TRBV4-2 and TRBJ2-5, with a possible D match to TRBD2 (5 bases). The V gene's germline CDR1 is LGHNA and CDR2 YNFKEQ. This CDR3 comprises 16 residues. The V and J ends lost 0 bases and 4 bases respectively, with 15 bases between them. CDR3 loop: CASSQDPLGGVETQYF. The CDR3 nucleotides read TGTGCCAGCAGCCAAGACCCCCTAGGAGGTGTAGAGACCCAGTACTTC.

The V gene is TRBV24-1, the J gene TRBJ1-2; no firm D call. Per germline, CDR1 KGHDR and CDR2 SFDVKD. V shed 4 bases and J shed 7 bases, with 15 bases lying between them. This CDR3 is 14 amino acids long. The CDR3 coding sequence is TGTGCCACCAGTGACGCCTCCAGCCGGAGTGGCTACACCTTC. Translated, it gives CATSDASSRSGYTF.

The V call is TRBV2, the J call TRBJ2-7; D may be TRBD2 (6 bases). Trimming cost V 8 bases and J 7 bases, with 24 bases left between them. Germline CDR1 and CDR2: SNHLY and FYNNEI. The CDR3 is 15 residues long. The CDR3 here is CASVAMASAGFEQYF. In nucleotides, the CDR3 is TGTGCCAGCGTAGCTATGGCCAGCGCGGGATTTGAGCAGTACTTC.

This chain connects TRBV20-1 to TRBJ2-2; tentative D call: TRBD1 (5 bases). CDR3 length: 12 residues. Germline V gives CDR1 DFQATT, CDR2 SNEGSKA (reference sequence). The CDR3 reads CSIGVVTGELFF. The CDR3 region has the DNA TGCAGCATAGGGGTAGTCACCGGGGAGCTGTTTTTT.

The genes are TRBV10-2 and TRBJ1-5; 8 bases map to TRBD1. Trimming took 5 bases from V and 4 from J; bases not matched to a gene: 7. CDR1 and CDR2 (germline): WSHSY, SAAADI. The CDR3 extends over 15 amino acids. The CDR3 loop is CASSPGDRRNQPQHF. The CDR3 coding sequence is TGCGCCAGCAGTCCCGGGGACAGGAGGAATCAGCCCCAGCATTTT.